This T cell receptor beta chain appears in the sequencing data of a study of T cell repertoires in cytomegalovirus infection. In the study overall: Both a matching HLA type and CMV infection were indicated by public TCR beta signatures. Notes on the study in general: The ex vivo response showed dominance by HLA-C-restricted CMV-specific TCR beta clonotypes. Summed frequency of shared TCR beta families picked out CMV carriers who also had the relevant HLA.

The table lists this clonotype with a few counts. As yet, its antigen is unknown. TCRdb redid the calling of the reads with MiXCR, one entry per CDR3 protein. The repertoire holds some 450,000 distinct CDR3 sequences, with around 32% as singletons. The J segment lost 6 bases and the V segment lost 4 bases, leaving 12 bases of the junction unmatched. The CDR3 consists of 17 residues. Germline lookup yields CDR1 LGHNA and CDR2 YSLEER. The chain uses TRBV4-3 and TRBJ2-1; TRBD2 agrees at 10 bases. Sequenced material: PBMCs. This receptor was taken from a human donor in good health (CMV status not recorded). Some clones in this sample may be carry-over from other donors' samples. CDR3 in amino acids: CASSPRGLAGAPNEQFF. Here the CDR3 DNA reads TGCGCCAGCAGCCCCAGAGGGCTAGCGGGGGCCCCCAATGAGCAGTTCTTC.